Listed below are T cell receptor beta chains from one sample, sequenced in a study of T cells in Graves' hyperthyroidism and ophthalmopathy. TCRdb reprocessed the multiplex PCR reads via MiXCR and lists one record per CDR3 protein. The sample has under 250,000 distinct CDR3 sequences, roughly a sixth seen once. Sample: blood. These receptors all stem from a man aged 50-60 years with Graves' hyperthyroidism. The conserved cysteine and the conserved F or W are not part of the CDR3 here. Part of the rows lack a size; the others show once, few, many or a class for expanded clones.

clone_size	j_call	cdr3_length	v_call	cdr3_aa
many	TRBJ2-5	12	TRBV7-9	ASSFGQGEETQY
many	TRBJ1-2	10	TRBV12-3/TRBV12-4	ASSFKGGGYT
NA	TRBJ2-3	14	TRBV7-4	ASRLWTSGRTDTQY
few	TRBJ2-5	13	TRBV13	ASSARGQGTETQY
few	TRBJ2-3	15	TRBV7-2	ASSRRLAGDLTDTQY
many	TRBJ1-2	12	TRBV24-1	ATSDPTGRNGYT
NA	TRBJ1-1	14	TRBV5-1	ASSLLTSPGQAEAF
many	TRBJ2-1	11	TRBV30	AWSRGAGNEQF
many	TRBJ1-2	14	TRBV20-1	SARPREGGTNYGYT
many	TRBJ1-2	11	TRBV2	ASKEDWSDGYT
NA	TRBJ2-7	11	TRBV10-3	ATQDREGYEQY
NA	TRBJ1-5	13	TRBV7-2	ASSRGQGYNQPQH
NA	TRBJ2-7	10	TRBV18	ASSPPQSKQY
many	TRBJ2-1	13	TRBV27	ASSPTRVSYNEQF
many	TRBJ2-3	14	TRBV7-3	ASSLGVSGSTDTQY
many	TRBJ1-5	10	TRBV20-1	SARAEYQPQH
many	TRBJ2-7	12	TRBV11-3	ASSFRDSTYEQY
NA	TRBJ1-1	11	TRBV10-3	AISDQGGNEAF
many	TRBJ1-2	11	TRBV12-3/TRBV12-4	ASSATGNYGYT
many	TRBJ2-1	12	TRBV6-1	ASSEIIGGGEQF
NA	TRBJ2-3	11	TRBV7-9	ASSQDRRGHRY
NA	TRBJ2-7	14	TRBV6-1	ASRKGDTQGAWEQY
NA	TRBJ2-7	8	TRBV6-1	ASRLVEQY
many	TRBJ1-1	11	TRBV7-9	ASSLAGNTEAF
many	TRBJ1-1	12	TRBV7-2	ASSFQGQGTEAF
NA	TRBJ2-3	18	TRBV5-1	ASFAFPGTSENSSTDTQY
many	TRBJ2-5	13	TRBV27	ASSLFSTEQETQY
few	TRBJ2-2	11	TRBV29-1	SVFGKNTGELF
few	TRBJ1-2	15	TRBV19	ASSMTGGQGEEYGYT
NA	TRBJ2-7	14	TRBV4-1	ASSQVVAGTPYEQY
NA	TRBJ2-7	14	TRBV4-1	ASSQGASGQPYEQY
many	TRBJ2-4	16	TRBV4-1	ASSQDWRGIRAKNIQY
many	TRBJ2-1	14	TRBV11-1	ASSFPRDRRYNEQF
few	TRBJ1-2	13	TRBV9	ASSVGGGILYGYT
NA	TRBJ2-1	14	TRBV7-8	ASSWRLAGKDNEQF
many	TRBJ1-5	14	TRBV20-1	SARGQTTRGNQPQH